The entry below gives a single T cell receptor beta chain sequence along with its context. The source of the sample is a study of blood T cell repertoires in COVID-19. For the study at large: Samples taken during acute and convalescent COVID-19 were collected in the United States, Italy and Spain. T cells, B-cell-depleted T cells, or PBMCs provided the cDNA or gDNA that served as material.

Cohorts were assigned according to the clinical history that participants reported. Symptom resolution, clearance, or two negative PCRs marked donors in Cohort 3 as recovered. CDR1 MDHEN and CDR2 SYDVKM come from the germline V gene. V dropped 2 bases and J dropped 11 bases, with 12 bases sitting between them. CDR3 size: 12 residues. Profiled with immunoSEQ multiplex PCR; TCRdb holds only in-frame clones, not every one. The sample carries 320,000 or so clones, approximately 88% recorded once. The sample taken for sequencing was PBMCs or T cells enriched from blood (not recorded which). The receptor's source is a man in his fifties or sixties who had recovered from COVID-19. This chain uses TRBV28 with TRBJ1-1; D is perhaps TRBD1 (5 bases). The CDR3 loop reads CASSLLSRGAFF. In DNA form, the CDR3 reads TGTGCCAGCAGTTTACTGTCCCGGGGGGCTTTCTTT.